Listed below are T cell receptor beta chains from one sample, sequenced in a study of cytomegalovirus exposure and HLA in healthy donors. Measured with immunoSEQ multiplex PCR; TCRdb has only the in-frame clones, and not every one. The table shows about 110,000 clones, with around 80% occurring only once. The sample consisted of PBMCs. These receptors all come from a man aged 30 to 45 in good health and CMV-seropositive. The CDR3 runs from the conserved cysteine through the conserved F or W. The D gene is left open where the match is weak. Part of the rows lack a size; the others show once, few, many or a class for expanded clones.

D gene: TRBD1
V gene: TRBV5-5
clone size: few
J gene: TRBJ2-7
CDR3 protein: CASSHFEDRGFYHEQYF
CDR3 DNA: TGTGCCAGCAGTCACTTCGAAGACAGGGGGTTCTACCACGAGCAGTACTTC

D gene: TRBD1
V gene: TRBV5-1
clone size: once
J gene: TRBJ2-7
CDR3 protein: CASSRDRGRGEQYF
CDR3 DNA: TGCGCCAGCAGCCGAGACAGGGGGCGCGGCGAGCAGTACTTC

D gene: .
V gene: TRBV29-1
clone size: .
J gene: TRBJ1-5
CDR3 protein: CSASVGEGQPQHF
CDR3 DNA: TGCAGCGCCTCAGTAGGGGAGGGACAGCCCCAGCATTTT

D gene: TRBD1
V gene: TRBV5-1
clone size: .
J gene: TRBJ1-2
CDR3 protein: CASSLGTGGYGYTF
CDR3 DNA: TGCGCCAGCAGCTTGGGAACAGGGGGCTATGGCTACACCTTC

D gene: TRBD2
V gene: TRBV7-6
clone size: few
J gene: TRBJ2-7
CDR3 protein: CASSLERGGIGEQYF
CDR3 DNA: TGTGCCAGCAGCTTGGAGCGGGGGGGGATCGGTGAGCAGTACTTC

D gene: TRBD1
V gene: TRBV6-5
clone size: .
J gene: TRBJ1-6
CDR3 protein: CASRTGVGSPLHF
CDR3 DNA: TGTGCCAGCAGGACAGGGGTCGGGTCACCCCTCCACTTT

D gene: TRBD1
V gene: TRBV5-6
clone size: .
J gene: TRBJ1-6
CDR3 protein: CASSLEGTGNSPLHF
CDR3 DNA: TGTGCCAGCAGCTTGGAAGGGACAGGGAATTCACCCCTCCACTTT

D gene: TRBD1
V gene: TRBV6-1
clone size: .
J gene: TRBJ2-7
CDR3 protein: CASSQGATYEQYF
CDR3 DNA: TGTGCCAGCAGTCAGGGGGCTACCTACGAGCAGTACTTC

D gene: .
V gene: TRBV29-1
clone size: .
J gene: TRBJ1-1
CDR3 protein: CSVGQNTEAFF
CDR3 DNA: TGCAGCGTTGGACAGAACACTGAAGCTTTCTTT

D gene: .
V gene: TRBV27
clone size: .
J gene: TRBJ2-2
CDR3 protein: CASSSYRVSNDANTGELFF
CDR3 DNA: TGTGCCAGCAGTTCATACAGGGTGTCAAACGACGCGAACACCGGGGAGCTGTTTTTT

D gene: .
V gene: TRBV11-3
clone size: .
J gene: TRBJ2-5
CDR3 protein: CASSLSGETQYF
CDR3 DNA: TGTGCCAGCAGCTTATCCGGGGAGACCCAGTACTTC

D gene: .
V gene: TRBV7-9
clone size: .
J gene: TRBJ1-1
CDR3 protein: CASSFLGDAFF
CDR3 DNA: TGTGCCAGCAGCTTCTTAGGGGATGCTTTCTTT

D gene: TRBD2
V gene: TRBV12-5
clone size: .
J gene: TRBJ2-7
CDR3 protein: CASAPGPGLANSYEQYF
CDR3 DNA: TGTGCTAGTGCCCCGGGTCCAGGACTAGCCAACTCCTACGAGCAGTACTTC

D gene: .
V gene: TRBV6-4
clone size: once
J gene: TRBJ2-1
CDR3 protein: CASSLGTGNEQFF
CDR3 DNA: TGTGCCAGCAGTCTGGGGACTGGGAATGAGCAGTTCTTC

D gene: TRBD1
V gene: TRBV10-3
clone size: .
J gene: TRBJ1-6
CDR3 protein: CAISEQGNNSPLHF
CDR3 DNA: TGTGCCATCAGTGAACAGGGGAATAATTCACCCCTCCACTTT

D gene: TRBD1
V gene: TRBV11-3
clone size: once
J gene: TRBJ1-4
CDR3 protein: CAGITGGQVNEKLFF
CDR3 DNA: TGTGCCGGCATCACGGGGGGACAGGTTAATGAAAAACTGTTTTTT

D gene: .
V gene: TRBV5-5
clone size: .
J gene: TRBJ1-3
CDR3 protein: CASSLGGPVFGNTIYF
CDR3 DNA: TGTGCCAGCAGCCTCGGGGGACCCGTCTTTGGAAACACCATATATTTT

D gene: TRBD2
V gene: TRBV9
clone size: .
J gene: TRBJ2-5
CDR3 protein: CASSVEGLALSTQYF
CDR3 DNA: TGTGCCAGCAGCGTAGAGGGACTAGCTCTCTCAACCCAGTACTTC

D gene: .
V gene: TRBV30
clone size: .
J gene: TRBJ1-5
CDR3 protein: CAWSVRFGVNQPQHF
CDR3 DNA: TGTGCCTGGAGTGTTCGATTCGGGGTCAATCAGCCCCAGCATTTT

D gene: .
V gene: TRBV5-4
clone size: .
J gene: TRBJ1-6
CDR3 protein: CASSRRPVLVGGSYNSPLHF
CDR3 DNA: TGTGCCAGCAGCCGGAGGCCCGTGCTGGTGGGTGGGTCCTATAATTCACCCCTCCACTTT

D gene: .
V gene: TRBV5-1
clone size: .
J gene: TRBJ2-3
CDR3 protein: CASSYNTDTQYF
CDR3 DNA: TGCGCCAGCAGCTACAACACGGATACGCAGTATTTT

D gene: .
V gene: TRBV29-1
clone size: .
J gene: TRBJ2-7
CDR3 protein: CSVNRGDTYEQYF
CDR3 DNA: TGCAGCGTTAACCGGGGGGACACCTACGAGCAGTACTTC

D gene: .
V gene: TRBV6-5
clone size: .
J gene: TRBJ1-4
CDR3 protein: CASSSTGSNEKLFF
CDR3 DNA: TGTGCCAGCAGTTCGACAGGTAGTAATGAAAAACTGTTTTTT

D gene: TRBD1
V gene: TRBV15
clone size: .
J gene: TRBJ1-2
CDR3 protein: CATSRDWGDRERSNYGYTF
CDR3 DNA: TGTGCCACCAGCAGAGATTGGGGCGACAGGGAGAGATCTAACTATGGCTACACCTTC

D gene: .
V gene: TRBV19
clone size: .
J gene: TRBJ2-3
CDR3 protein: CASSVGGTDTQYF
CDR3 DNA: TGTGCCAGTAGTGTGGGAGGCACAGATACGCAGTATTTT

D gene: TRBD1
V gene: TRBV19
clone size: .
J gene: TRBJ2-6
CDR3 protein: CASSGRDRGSSGANVLTF
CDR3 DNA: TGTGCCAGTAGTGGCAGGGACAGGGGGAGTTCCGGGGCCAACGTCCTGACTTTC

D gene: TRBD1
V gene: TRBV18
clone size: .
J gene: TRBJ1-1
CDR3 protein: CASSPGTGETEAFF
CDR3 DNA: TGTGCCAGCTCACCCGGGACAGGGGAAACTGAAGCTTTCTTT

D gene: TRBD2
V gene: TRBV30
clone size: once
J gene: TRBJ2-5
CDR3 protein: CAWSGWRGRETQYF
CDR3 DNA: TGTGCCTGGAGTGGGTGGCGGGGGAGAGAGACCCAGTACTTC

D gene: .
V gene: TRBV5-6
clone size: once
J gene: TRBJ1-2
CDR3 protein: CASSLGTGVRNYGYTF
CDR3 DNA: TGTGCCAGCAGCTTGGGGACCGGGGTTCGGAACTATGGCTACACCTTC

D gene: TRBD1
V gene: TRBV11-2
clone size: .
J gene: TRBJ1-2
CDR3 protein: CASSELGTGDGYTF
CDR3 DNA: TGTGCCAGCAGCGAACTCGGGACAGGGGATGGCTACACCTTC

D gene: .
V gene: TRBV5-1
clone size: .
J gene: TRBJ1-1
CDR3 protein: CASSLRDLTEAFF
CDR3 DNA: TGCGCCAGCAGCTTACGGGACTTGACTGAAGCTTTCTTT